This entry lists 21 T cell receptor beta chains sequenced from one sample in a study of STAT5B mutations in CD4+ large granular lymphocyte leukemia. Assay: immunoSEQ multiplex PCR; the TCRdb copy retains only in-frame clones and omits some. The data show around 27,000 clones, roughly 77% seen once. Sample: CD4+ T cells from blood buffy coats. These receptors were collected from a human donor in good health.

This clone was seen more than once but under ten times. The V gene is TRBV29-1, the J gene TRBJ1-1, with D uncertain. Germline assignment: CDR1 SQVTM and CDR2 ANQGSEA. The V end was cut by 6 bases, the J end by 0 bases, with 11 bases between. The CDR3 runs to 13 residues. CDR3 sequence: CSVLRSLNTEAFF. The DNA for the CDR3 is TGCAGCGTACTCAGGTCTTTGAACACTGAAGCTTTCTTT.

This chain links TRBV6-4 with TRBJ2-2; D is uncertain. V lost 6 bases to trimming and J lost 2 bases, with 7 bases between them. The length of the CDR3 is 13 residues. Germline CDR1 and CDR2: MRHNA and SNTAGT. As DNA, the CDR3 is TGTGCCAGCAGAGCAATAAACACCGGGGAGCTGTTTTTT. Its translation: CASRAINTGELFF.

The chain carries TRBV9 and TRBJ2-7; TRBD2 matches at 8 bases. With 4 bases clipped from V and 7 bases from J, the junction kept 10 bases outside the gene matches. This CDR3 region has 14 residues. CDR1 SGDLS and CDR2 YYNGEE come from the germline V gene. CDR3 coding DNA: TGTGCCAGCAGCTTGAGCGGGAGTACGGATGAGCAGTACTTC. As protein: CASSLSGSTDEQYF.

A few counts support this clone. The chain uses TRBV14 and TRBJ1-4; D is perhaps TRBD1 (5 bases). Germline V gene sequence: CDR1 SGHDN, CDR2 FVKESK. CDR3 length: 17 amino acids. Trimming stripped 0 bases from V and 6 bases from J, with 17 bases between. CDR3 DNA: TGTGCCAGCAGCCAAGACCACCAGGGAGAAGTGGATGAAAAACTGTTTTTT. It specifies CASSQDHQGEVDEKLFF.

J is TRBJ2-1 and V is TRBV18; D is ambiguous. The CDR3 consists of 14 residues. Trimming removed 0 bases at V and 10 bases at J, with 13 bases between. CDR1 KGHSH and CDR2 LQKENI come from the germline V gene. CDR3 loop: CASSPPQNSVEQFF. For the CDR3, the DNA is TGTGCCAGCTCACCACCGCAAAACAGTGTCGAGCAGTTCTTC.

V usage is TRBV28 and J usage is TRBJ2-3; D is unresolved. Germline CDR1 and CDR2: MDHEN and SYDVKM. This CDR3 spans 16 amino acids. V lost 5 bases, J lost 4 bases, and 19 bases lay in between. The CDR3 region is CASSLGYQTLADTQYF. The CDR3 coding sequence is TGTGCCAGCAGTCTCGGCTACCAGACTCTCGCAGATACGCAGTATTTT.

This clone was seen just once. The CDR3 protein is CASSLGQAPYEQYF. The CDR3 nucleotides are TGTGCCAGCAGCTTAGGACAGGCCCCCTACGAGCAGTACTTC. The genes are TRBV7-9 and TRBJ2-7; tentative D call: TRBD1 (6 bases). There are 14 residues in the CDR3. From germline, CDR1 is SEHNR and CDR2 FQNEAQ (reference sequence). V was clipped by 1 base and J by 2 bases, with 9 bases between them.

V is TRBV7-2 and J is TRBJ2-7, with 14 bases lining up with TRBD2. V shed 5 bases, J shed 1 base, and the junction held 10 bases outside the gene matches. The CDR3 consists of 18 residues. Germline V gene data show CDR1 as SGHTA and CDR2 as FQGNSA. CDR3 nucleotide sequence: TGTGCCAGCAGCCAGTTCCCGAGACTAGCGGGAGGGTCCTACGAGCAGTACTTC. Protein sequence: CASSQFPRLAGGSYEQYF.

This chain links TRBV7-2 with TRBJ2-3, with D possibly matching TRBD1 (7 bases). The CDR3 totals 16 residues. Germline loops: CDR1 SGHTA, CDR2 FQGNSA. V was shortened by 6 bases and J by 0 bases, with 16 bases between the two germline ends. CDR3 bases: TGTGCCAGCAGGGAGGGGGCGAGCTCTAGCACAGATACGCAGTATTTT. Translated, it gives CASREGASSSTDTQYF.

This rearrangement joins TRBV5-1 to TRBJ2-7; no clear D. Per germline, CDR1 SGHRS and CDR2 YFSETQ. V lost 0 bases and J 2 bases, leaving 18 bases between the germline ends. The CDR3 consists of 17 residues. CDR3 DNA: TGCGCCAGCAGCTTGGCTGTCAGCCAGAAAACGACCTACGAGCAGTACTTC. Translated: CASSLAVSQKTTYEQYF.

The chain combines TRBV19 with TRBJ2-2; D ambiguous. The CDR3 totals 14 residues. V was trimmed by 3 bases and J by 2 bases, leaving 7 bases between them. Germline V gene data show CDR1 as LNHDA and CDR2 as SQIVND (reference sequence). The CDR3 bases are TGTGCCAGTAGTATGGGAACTAACACCGGGGAGCTGTTTTTT. Translated, it gives CASSMGTNTGELFF.

The genes are TRBV28 and TRBJ1-1; perhaps TRBD1 as D (5 bases). The V gene lost 2 bases and the J gene lost 9 bases, with 7 bases spanning the gap. This CDR3 region has 11 residues. The germline gives CDR1 MDHEN, CDR2 SYDVKM. For the CDR3, the DNA is TGTGCCAGCAGTTTACAGGGCAAAGCTTTCTTT. This gives the protein CASSLQGKAFF.

This clone was seen once. The chain links TRBV5-5 to TRBJ2-7, with D possibly TRBD1 on 6 matching bases. This CDR3 is built from 14 residues. V lost 4 bases to trimming and J lost 3 bases, with 14 bases between them. CDR1 SGHKS and CDR2 YYEKEE come from the germline V gene (reference sequence). For the CDR3, the DNA is TGTGCCAGCAGCAGGGAGACAGGCGGCTACGAGCAGTACTTC. Translated, it gives CASSRETGGYEQYF.

The sample holds a few counts of this clone. This chain joins TRBV5-1 and TRBJ2-3, with D possibly being TRBD2 (6 bases). Trimming removed 4 bases at V and 8 bases at J, with 14 bases between. The germline V gene encodes CDR1 SGHRS and CDR2 YFSETQ. This CDR3 contains 13 residues. In DNA form, the CDR3 reads TGCGCCAGCAGCGCGGGATTTGTTGGTACGCAGTATTTT. This codes for CASSAGFVGTQYF.

V and J are TRBV7-6 and TRBJ2-5; no reliable D call. The length of the CDR3 is 13 residues. The V gene lost 7 bases and the J gene lost 1 base, with 10 bases spanning the gap. Germline lookup yields CDR1 SGHVS and CDR2 FNYEAQ. The CDR3 spells CASTPRSQETQYF. CDR3 nucleotides: TGTGCCAGCACCCCCCGCAGCCAAGAGACCCAGTACTTC.

This clone has a single count. V and J are TRBV18 and TRBJ2-5, with unresolved D. V was clipped by 1 base and J by 1 base, with 10 bases between them. The CDR3 extends over 15 amino acids. Germline CDR1 KGHSH, CDR2 LQKENI. The CDR3 reads CASSPLQLRQETQYF. The CDR3 DNA is TGTGCCAGCTCACCACTTCAATTGCGCCAAGAGACCCAGTACTTC.

The chain is built from TRBV5-1 and TRBJ2-3; weak D call: TRBD1 (6 bases). Per the germline V gene, CDR1 is SGHRS and CDR2 is YFSETQ. The CDR3 is 14 amino acids. The V and J ends lost 0 bases and 4 bases respectively, with 9 bases between them. The DNA of the CDR3 is TGCGCCAGCAGCTTGGTAGAGGGGGCAGATACGCAGTATTTT. This gives the protein CASSLVEGADTQYF.

The chain employs TRBV6-5 and TRBJ1-5; D gene uncertain. V lost 0 bases and J lost 1, with 4 bases in between. The CDR3 is 14 amino acids. In germline, CDR1 is MNHEY, CDR2 SVGAGI. The CDR3: CASSYSPSNQPQHF. CDR3 nucleotides: TGTGCCAGCAGTTACTCGCCCAGCAATCAGCCCCAGCATTTT.

This clone has a single count. The chain links TRBV5-4 to TRBJ1-2, with 10 bases identical to TRBD1. This CDR3 region has 14 residues. Per germline, CDR1 SGHNT and CDR2 YYREEE (reference sequence). V was pared by 3 bases and J by 5 bases, with 4 bases of the junction left unmatched. The CDR3 spells CASSSGQGRYGYTF. Here the CDR3 DNA reads TGTGCCAGCAGCTCGGGACAGGGGCGGTATGGCTACACCTTC.

This clone was counted between two and nine times. This sequence joins TRBV2 and TRBJ1-5, with D perhaps TRBD1 (5 bases). Germline values: CDR1 SNHLY, CDR2 FYNNEI. The CDR3 has 13 amino acids. The V gene lost 8 bases and the J gene lost 9 bases, with 17 bases spanning the gap. CDR3 amino acids: CASGGGDLRPQHF. CDR3 nucleotide sequence: TGTGCCAGCGGGGGAGGAGATCTAAGGCCCCAGCATTTT.

V gene TRBV18 combines with J gene TRBJ2-7; TRBD2 matches 7 bases. CDR3 length: 12 residues. Germline V CDR1 and CDR2: KGHSH, LQKENI. The V gene end was trimmed by 4 bases and the J gene end by 3 bases; junction bases not matched to a gene: 0. CDR3 nucleotide sequence: TGTGCCAGCTCACGGGAGGGCTACGAGCAGTACTTC. It translates to CASSREGYEQYF.